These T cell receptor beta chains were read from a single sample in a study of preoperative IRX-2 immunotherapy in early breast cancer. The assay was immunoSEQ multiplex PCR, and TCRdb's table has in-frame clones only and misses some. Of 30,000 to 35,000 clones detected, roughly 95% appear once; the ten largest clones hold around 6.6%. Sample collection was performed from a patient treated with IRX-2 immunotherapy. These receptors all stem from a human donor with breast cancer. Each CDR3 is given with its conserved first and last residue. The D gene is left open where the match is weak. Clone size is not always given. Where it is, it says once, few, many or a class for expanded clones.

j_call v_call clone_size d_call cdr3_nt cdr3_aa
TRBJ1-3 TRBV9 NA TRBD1 TGTGCCAGCAGCCGGCAGGGACAGGCTGGAAACACCATATATTTT CASSRQGQAGNTIYF
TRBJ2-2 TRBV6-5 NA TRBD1 TGTGCCAGCAGCACAGGGGGGAGCACCGGGGAGCTGTTTTTT CASSTGGSTGELFF
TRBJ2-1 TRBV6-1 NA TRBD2 TGTGCCAGCAGTGGGGGGCGGGGGGCTTACAATGAGCAGTTCTTC CASSGGRGAYNEQFF
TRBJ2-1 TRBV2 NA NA TGTGCCAGCAGTGGGCAGCTCTCCTACAATGAGCAGTTCTTC CASSGQLSYNEQFF
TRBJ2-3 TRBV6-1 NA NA TGTGCCAGCAGTGAAGAGGGGGGACAGCCGCTTAAGTCGGATACGCAGTATTTT CASSEEGGQPLKSDTQYF
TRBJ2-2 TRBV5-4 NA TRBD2 TGTGCCAGCAGCCGATGGACTAGCGGGAACACCGGGGAGCTGTTTTTT CASSRWTSGNTGELFF
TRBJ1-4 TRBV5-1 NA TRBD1 TGCGCCAGCAGCTTGGCCCCGGGACAGGGTAAAGTCTCCGATGAAAAACTGTTTTTT CASSLAPGQGKVSDEKLFF
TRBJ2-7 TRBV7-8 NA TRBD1 TGTGCCAGCAGCTTTGGACAGGAACCTATTTACGAGCAGTACTTC CASSFGQEPIYEQYF
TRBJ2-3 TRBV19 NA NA TGTGCCAGTAATGGGGATCACAGAGGGACAGATACGCAGTATTTT CASNGDHRGTDTQYF
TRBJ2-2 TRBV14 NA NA TGTGCCACCAGCAGGGACACGAGCACCGGGGAGCTGTTTTTT CATSRDTSTGELFF
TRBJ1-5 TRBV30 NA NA TGTGCCTGGTCGAGGCAGGAGGGTCAGCCCCAGCATTTT CAWSRQEGQPQHF
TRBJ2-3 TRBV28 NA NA TGTGCCAGCAGTTTACTCGCAGATACGCAGTATTTT CASSLLADTQYF
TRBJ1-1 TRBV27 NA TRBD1 TGTGCCAGCCTAGGGGGCGAAGGATGGGACACTGAAGCTTTCTTT CASLGGEGWDTEAFF
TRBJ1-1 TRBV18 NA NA TGTGCCAGCTCAACCACGTCCAGGAACACTGAAGCTTTCTTT CASSTTSRNTEAFF
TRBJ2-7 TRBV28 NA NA TGTGCCAGCAGTCAGAGGTTAGAGCAGTACTTC CASSQRLEQYF
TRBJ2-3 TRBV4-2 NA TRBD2 TGTGCCAGCAGCCACTCTCCGACTAGCGGGGGGACAGATACGCAGTATTTT CASSHSPTSGGTDTQYF
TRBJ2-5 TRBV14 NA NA TGTGCCAGCAGCCATAGAAGGCAAGAGACCCAGTACTTC CASSHRRQETQYF
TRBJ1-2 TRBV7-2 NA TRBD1 TGTGCCAGCAGCATTCGACAGGGACCAAACTATGGCTACACCTTC CASSIRQGPNYGYTF
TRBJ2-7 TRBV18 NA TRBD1 TGTGCCAGCTCACCTAGACAGGGCTCCTACGAGCAGTACTTC CASSPRQGSYEQYF
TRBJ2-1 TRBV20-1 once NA TGCAGTGCTAGCCAGTACAATGAGCAGTTCTTC CSASQYNEQFF
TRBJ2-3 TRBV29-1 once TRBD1 TGCAGCGTTGCGGACAGGGGAGACACAGATACGCAGTATTTT CSVADRGDTDTQYF
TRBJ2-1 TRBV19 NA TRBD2 TGTGCCAGTAGTATACTAGCGGGAGTTGGTATGTTCTTC CASSILAGVGMFF
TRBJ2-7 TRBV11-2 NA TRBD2 TGTGCCACCGCAGCGGGAACCTACGAGCAGTACTTC CATAAGTYEQYF
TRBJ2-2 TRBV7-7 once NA TGTGCTAGCAGCCCACGGCCAAACACCGGGGAGCTGTTTTTT CASSPRPNTGELFF
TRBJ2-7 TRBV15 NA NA TGTGCCACCAGCAGAGGACACCTCTACGAGCAGTACTTC CATSRGHLYEQYF
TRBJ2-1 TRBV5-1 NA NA TGCGCCAGCAGCTTGGGTGGGCCGTTATACTACAATGAGCAGTTCTTC CASSLGGPLYYNEQFF
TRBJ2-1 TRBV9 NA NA TGTGCCAGCAGCGTAGTCGTAGGGGGGAATGAGCAGTTCTTC CASSVVVGGNEQFF
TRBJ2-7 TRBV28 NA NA TGTGCCAGCAGCCTTAGCGGAAACTCCTACGAGCAGTACTTC CASSLSGNSYEQYF
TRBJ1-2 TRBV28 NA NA TGTGCCAGCAGGCCTCTCCGGGGGGGCTACACCTTC CASRPLRGGYTF
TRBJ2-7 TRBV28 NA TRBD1 TGTGCCACCACAAAGGCGGGACAGGTCTACGAGCAGTACTTC CATTKAGQVYEQYF
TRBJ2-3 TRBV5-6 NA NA TGTGCCAGCAGCCGAATGATGGACAGCACAGATACGCAGTATTTT CASSRMMDSTDTQYF
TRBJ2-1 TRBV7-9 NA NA TGTGCCAGCAGCTTATCAGGGAGCTCCTACAATGAGCAGTTCTTC CASSLSGSSYNEQFF
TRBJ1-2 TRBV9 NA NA TGTGCCAGCAGCGTCGAAAACGGTTGGTACTATGGCTACACCTTC CASSVENGWYYGYTF
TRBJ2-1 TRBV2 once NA TGTGCCCGGCACTTCCCGGGACCTACTTACAATGAGCAGTTCTTC CARHFPGPTYNEQFF
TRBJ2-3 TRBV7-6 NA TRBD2 TGTGCCAGCAGCCTACTAGCGGGGGGTGGCACAGATACGCAGTATTTT CASSLLAGGGTDTQYF
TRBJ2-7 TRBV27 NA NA TGTGCCAGCAGACTACTCGGTGGGGAGCAGTACTTC CASRLLGGEQYF
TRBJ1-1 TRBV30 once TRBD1 TGTGCCTGGAGGCGCCAACCGGGACAGGAGTTTGTGTCTTTCTTT CAWRRQPGQEFVSFF
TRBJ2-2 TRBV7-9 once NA TGTGCCAGCAGCTTCGACGGGGGTATAAAAACCGGGGAGCTGTTTTTT CASSFDGGIKTGELFF
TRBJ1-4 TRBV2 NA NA TGTGCCAGCAGTGAAACCTCCGGGACCCGTGAAAAACTGTTTTTT CASSETSGTREKLFF
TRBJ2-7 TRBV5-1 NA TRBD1 TGCGCCAGCAGCTTGTCCCTAGACAGGGTGGCTTACGAGCAGTACTTC CASSLSLDRVAYEQYF
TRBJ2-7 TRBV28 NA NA TGTGCCAGCAGTGTCTCCCCAGCCGCCTACGAGCAGTACTTC CASSVSPAAYEQYF
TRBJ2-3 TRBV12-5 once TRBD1 TGTGCTAGTGGTTACGGGGACAGGGAGTATTTT CASGYGDREYF